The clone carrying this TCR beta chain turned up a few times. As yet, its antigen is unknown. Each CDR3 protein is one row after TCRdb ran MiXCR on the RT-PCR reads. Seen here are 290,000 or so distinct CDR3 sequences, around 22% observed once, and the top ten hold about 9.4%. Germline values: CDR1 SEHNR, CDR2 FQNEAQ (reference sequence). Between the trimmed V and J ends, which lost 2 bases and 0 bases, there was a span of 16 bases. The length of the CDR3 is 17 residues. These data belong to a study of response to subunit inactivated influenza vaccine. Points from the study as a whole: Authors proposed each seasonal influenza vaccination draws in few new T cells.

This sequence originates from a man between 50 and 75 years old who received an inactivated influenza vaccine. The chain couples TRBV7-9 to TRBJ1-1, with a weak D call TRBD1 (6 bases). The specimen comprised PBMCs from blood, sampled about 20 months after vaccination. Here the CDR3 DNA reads TGTGCCAGCAGCTTAAGAGGGGGAGACCATTTGAACACTGAAGCTTTCTTT. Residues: CASSLRGGDHLNTEAFF. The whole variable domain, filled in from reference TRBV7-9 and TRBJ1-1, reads DTGVSQNPRHKITKRGQNVTFRCDPISEHNRLYWYRQTLGQGPEFLTYFQNEAQLEKSRLLSDRFSAERPKGSFSTLEIQRTEQGDSAMYLCASSLRGGDHLNTEAFFGQGTRLTVV.